A selection of T cell receptor beta chains follows, all from one sample in a study of cytomegalovirus exposure and HLA in healthy donors. Data came from immunoSEQ multiplex PCR; TCRdb stores just in-frame clones and leaves some out. This table has approximately 170,000 clones, roughly 85% appearing once. The sample comprised PBMCs. Receptors originate from a boy aged 2-15 years in good health and CMV-seronegative. Both conserved end residues are part of each CDR3. The D gene is left open where the match is weak. The size of a clone is reported for some rows only, either as once, few or many, or as a class for expanded clones.

d_call j_call clone_size v_call cdr3_nt cdr3_aa
- TRBJ1-1 - TRBV2 TGTGCCAGCAGTGAGCGGCAGGGCCACACTGAAGCTTTCTTT CASSERQGHTEAFF
- TRBJ1-5 - TRBV30 TGTGCCTGGAGCGGACTGAATAGCAATCAGCCCCAGCATTTT CAWSGLNSNQPQHF
TRBD1 TRBJ2-5 - TRBV7-6 TGTGCCAGCAGCTTAGGACCGGGACAGGGGGAAGGGACCCAGTACTTC CASSLGPGQGEGTQYF
- TRBJ2-7 - TRBV6-6 TGTGCCAGCAGCTCCAGTAACGAGCAGTACTTC CASSSSNEQYF
TRBD1 TRBJ1-4 once TRBV5-8 TGTGCCAGCAGCTGGGGGGACAGGACTAATGAAAAACTGTTTTTT CASSWGDRTNEKLFF
- TRBJ2-3 - TRBV6-1 TGTGCCAGCGGGGCACAGGGAAGAGATACGCAGTATTTT CASGAQGRDTQYF
TRBD1 TRBJ1-3 - TRBV18 TGTGCCAGCTCACCCTCTGGACAGGTCCTAGGTGGAAACACCATATATTTT CASSPSGQVLGGNTIYF
- TRBJ2-7 - TRBV13 TGTGCCAGCAGCTCCGTTTCGGTTGAATCCTACGAGCAGTACTTC CASSSVSVESYEQYF
- TRBJ1-5 once TRBV27 TGTGCCAGCAGTGCGGGGGCAATCGAGGGAAATCAGCCCCAGCATTTT CASSAGAIEGNQPQHF
TRBD1 TRBJ1-1 - TRBV4-1 TGCGCCAGCAGCCACCGACTACAGGGGGCCACTGAAGCTTTCTTT CASSHRLQGATEAFF
TRBD1 TRBJ2-6 - TRBV9 TGTGCCAGCAGCGTCGGGACAGGGACTGGGGCCAACGTCCTGACTTTC CASSVGTGTGANVLTF
- TRBJ1-6 - TRBV28 TGTGCCAGCTTCGACACTCCTTCACCCCTCCACTTT CASFDTPSPLHF
TRBD1 TRBJ1-1 - TRBV19 TGTGCCAGTTATCAGGACAGGGGTTTGCACACTGAAGCTTTCTTT CASYQDRGLHTEAFF
- TRBJ2-3 few TRBV19 TGTGCCAGTAGTATGGGACTCACAGATACGCAGTATTTT CASSMGLTDTQYF
TRBD1 TRBJ1-4 - TRBV19 TGTGCCAGTAGATGGGACAGCAATGAAAAACTGTTTTTT CASRWDSNEKLFF
TRBD2 TRBJ2-5 - TRBV28 TGTGCCAGCAGCCGGGGGGGATGGGAGACCCAGTACTTC CASSRGGWETQYF
- TRBJ2-4 - TRBV28 TGTGCCAGCAGAGATGCAGGACTGGTGGGAAACATTCAGTACTTC CASRDAGLVGNIQYF
- TRBJ2-1 once TRBV7-9 TGTTCCAGCAGCCCTAGACAGTACAATGAGCAGTTCTTC CSSSPRQYNEQFF